One sample yielded the 27 T cell receptor beta chains listed below, sequenced in a study of blood T cell repertoires in COVID-19. Using immunoSEQ multiplex PCR, the repertoire was profiled, and TCRdb retains in-frame clones only, with some absent. The sample lists 89,000 or so clones; about 95% were seen once. Sequenced sample: peripheral blood. These receptors came from a human donor with active COVID-19. The donor label of this sample is uncertain.

The rearrangement uses TRBV5-1 and TRBJ1-1; D not certain. V shed 0 bases and J shed 2 bases, with 5 bases lying between them. Per the germline V gene, CDR1 is SGHRS and CDR2 is YFSETQ. The CDR3 covers 13 residues. CDR3 sequence: CASSLGVNTEAFF. The CDR3 DNA sequence: TGCGCCAGCAGCTTGGGAGTTAACACTGAAGCTTTCTTT.

V gene TRBV6-2 or TRBV6-3 combines with J gene TRBJ2-3, with 9 nucleotides matching TRBD2. The germline gives CDR1 MNHEY, CDR2 SVGEGT. The V gene end was trimmed by 2 bases and the J gene end by 4 bases; junction bases not matched to a gene: 10. The CDR3 totals 17 residues. Written as DNA, the CDR3 is TGTGCCAGCAGTTACGGGGTAGCGGGAGAGGGCCCAGATACGCAGTATTTT. Its translation: CASSYGVAGEGPDTQYF.

The gene calls are TRBV29-1 and TRBJ2-3, with D possibly matching TRBD1 (6 bases). The germline V gene has CDR1 SQVTM and CDR2 ANQGSEA. Between the trimmed V and J ends, which lost 4 bases and 2 bases, there was a span of 13 bases. The CDR3 is 14 residues long. CDR3 in amino acids: CSVVGAGVTDTQYF. CDR3 DNA: TGCAGCGTTGTAGGGGCAGGGGTCACAGATACGCAGTATTTT.

The V and J genes are TRBV4-1 and TRBJ2-3; possibly TRBD2 for D (6 bases). The V and J ends lost 0 bases and 6 bases respectively, with 19 bases between them. The CDR3 is 17 amino acids. CDR1 and CDR2 from the germline V gene are MGHRA and YSYEKL. The CDR3 here is CASSQEGVVVAGDTQYF. DNA for the CDR3: TGCGCCAGCAGCCAAGAAGGGGTCGTGGTGGCGGGGGATACGCAGTATTTT.

The chain uses TRBV29-1 and TRBJ2-3; possible D gene TRBD2, 5 bases. CDR1 SQVTM and CDR2 ANQGSEA come from the germline V gene. This CDR3 comprises 11 residues. V lost 8 bases and J lost 6, with 12 bases in between. This CDR3 is CSSGWADTQYF. In nucleotides, the CDR3 is TGCAGCTCGGGGTGGGCGGATACGCAGTATTTT.

The chain recombines TRBV20-1 with TRBJ2-5; 14 nucleotides match TRBD2. Per the germline V gene, CDR1 is DFQATT and CDR2 is SNEGSKA (reference sequence). V trimming: 3 bases; J trimming: 5 bases; junction bases outside the gene matches: 5. This CDR3 contains 15 residues. The CDR3: CSASRTSGGPETQYF. The CDR3 DNA sequence: TGCAGTGCTAGTAGGACTAGCGGGGGGCCGGAGACCCAGTACTTC.

In DNA form, the CDR3 reads TGTGCCAGCAGCCGACTAGCGGCTAGCACAGATACGCAGTATTTT. Protein product: CASSRLAASTDTQYF. This chain connects TRBV5-6 to TRBJ2-3, with 9 bases identical to TRBD2. Germline loops: CDR1 SGHDT, CDR2 YYEEEE. The CDR3 has 15 amino acids. J gave up 0 bases and V 4 bases, and 3 bases lay outside the gene matches.

The J gene is TRBJ1-1, the V gene TRBV29-1, with a possible D match to TRBD1 (6 bases). CDR3 length equals 13 residues. The germline V and J ends were trimmed by 4 bases and 5 bases, with 14 bases remaining between them. Looked up from germline, CDR1 is SQVTM and CDR2 is ANQGSEA. CDR3 in amino acids: CSVVWGRDTEAFF. The CDR3 DNA follows: TGCAGCGTTGTTTGGGGGCGCGATACTGAAGCTTTCTTT.

The chain links TRBV27 to TRBJ1-2; 8 nucleotides agree with TRBD1. The germline CDR1 and CDR2 sequences are MNHEY and SMNVEV (reference sequence). J lost 2 bases, V lost 3 bases, and 2 bases had no gene match. This CDR3 is built from 14 residues. Here the CDR3 reads CASSLDRENYGYTF. CDR3 nucleotide sequence: TGTGCCAGCAGTTTGGACAGGGAGAACTATGGCTACACCTTC.

This rearrangement joins TRBV25-1 to TRBJ2-3, with a possible D match to TRBD2 (5 bases). CDR3 size: 15 residues. CDR1 MGHDK and CDR2 SYGVNS come from the germline V gene. Trimming cost V 6 bases and J 0 bases, with 13 bases left between them. The CDR3 loop is CASSRGGGSTDTQYF. CDR3 in DNA: TGTGCCAGCAGCCGGGGTGGCGGCAGCACAGATACGCAGTATTTT.

The gene calls are TRBV5-8 and TRBJ2-3; the D gene is possibly TRBD2 (6 bases). Trimming cost V 4 bases and J 2 bases, with 14 bases left between them. Germline CDR1 is SGHTS and CDR2 is YDEGEE. The CDR3 is 15 residues long. The CDR3: CASSPGVILTDTQYF. For the CDR3, the DNA is TGTGCCAGCAGCCCGGGGGTGATACTCACAGATACGCAGTATTTT. The full variable domain, in which reference TRBV5-8 and TRBJ2-3 provide the parts outside the CDR3, is EAGVTQSPTHLIKTRGQQATLRCSPISGHTSVYWYQQALGLGLQFLLWYDEGEERNRGNFPPRFSGRQFPNYSSELNVNALELEDSALYLCASSPGVILTDTQYFGPGTRLTVL.

The chain links TRBV10-3 to TRBJ2-1, with TRBD2 matching over 13 bases. The V segment lost 8 bases and the J segment 8 bases; nucleotides outside the gene matches: 12. Germline-derived CDR1 and CDR2 are ENHRY and SYGVKD. The CDR3 totals 16 residues. The CDR3 loop is CAIASGLAGEFYEQFF. For the CDR3, the DNA is TGTGCCATCGCCAGTGGACTAGCGGGAGAATTCTATGAGCAGTTCTTC.

The chain is built from TRBV5-1 and TRBJ2-2; D perhaps matches TRBD1 (5 bases). Germline V lookup: CDR1 SGHRS, CDR2 YFSETQ. The CDR3 runs 14 residues. V was pared by 4 bases and J by 5 bases, with 12 bases between. CDR3 region: CASSPIAGTGELFF. The DNA of the CDR3 is TGCGCCAGCAGCCCCATCGCAGGGACCGGGGAGCTGTTTTTT. Filled out from reference TRBV5-1 and TRBJ2-2, the complete variable domain reads KAGVTQTPRYLIKTRGQQVTLSCSPISGHRSVSWYQQTPGQGLQFLFEYFSETQRNKGNFPGRFSGRQFSNSRSEMNVSTLELGDSALYLCASSPIAGTGELFFGEGSRLTVL.

The CDR3 DNA is TGCGCCAGCAGTGAGTCCATCGGGACTAGCGGGAGGAGGAGCACAGATACGCAGTATTTT. Protein product: CASSESIGTSGRRSTDTQYF. This chain uses TRBV10-1 with TRBJ2-3; 15 nucleotides line up with TRBD2. Trimming at V came to 0 bases and at J to 0 bases, leaving 7 bases not matched to a gene. This CDR3 comprises 20 residues. Germline V gene data show CDR1 as WNHNN and CDR2 as SYGVQD (reference sequence).

The V call is TRBV27, the J call TRBJ2-3, with TRBD2 identical over 14 bases. Germline CDR1 MNHEY, CDR2 SMNVEV (reference sequence). CDR3 length: 18 amino acids. Trimming cost V 5 bases and J 0 bases; bases outside gene matches: 7. CDR3 DNA sequence: TGTGCCAGCAGTCAAAGAGGGACTAGCGGGAGAAGCACAGATACGCAGTATTTT. This encodes CASSQRGTSGRSTDTQYF.

This clone was counted a few times. The chain has TRBV23-1 and TRBJ1-5; D is possibly TRBD1 (6 bases). TRBV23-1 belongs to the ORF category, with a function that is uncertain. V lost 5 bases, J lost 5 bases, and 16 bases lay in between. The CDR3 consists of 15 residues. The CDR3 sequence is CASSYRVYSYQPQHF. CDR3 nucleotides: TGCGCCAGCAGTTACAGGGTATATTCTTATCAGCCCCAGCATTTT.

This clone was found a few times. The rearrangement joins TRBV20-1 to TRBJ1-5, with TRBD1 identical over 8 bases. The germline V gene encodes CDR1 DFQATT and CDR2 SNEGSKA (reference sequence). Losses at the gene ends were 3 bases for V and 5 bases for J; bases not matched to a gene: 6. This CDR3 has 14 amino acids. CDR3 in amino acids: CSASGQGAHQPQHF. The CDR3 nucleotides read TGCAGTGCTAGTGGGCAGGGGGCTCATCAGCCCCAGCATTTT.

This chain connects TRBV9 to TRBJ2-5; TRBD2 is a possible D gene (6 bases). The V and J ends lost 4 bases and 5 bases respectively, with 15 bases between them. Germline V gene data show CDR1 as SGDLS and CDR2 as YYNGEE. This CDR3 region has 14 residues. CDR3 nucleotides: TGTGCCAGCAGCCTCAGAGCGGGTTGGGAGACCCAGTACTTC. Its protein is CASSLRAGWETQYF. The full variable domain, completed using reference TRBV9 and TRBJ2-5, is DSGVTQTPKHLITATGQRVTLRCSPRSGDLSVYWYQQSLDQGLQFLIQYYNGEERAKGNILERFSAQQFPDLHSELNLSSLELGDSALYFCASSLRAGWETQYFGPGTRLLVL.

This clone came up once. The chain joins TRBV6-5 to TRBJ2-5; D remains ambiguous. Trimming removed 2 bases from V and 2 bases from J, with 6 bases in between. The CDR3 has 13 amino acids. From germline, CDR1 is MNHEY and CDR2 SVGAGI. Written as DNA, the CDR3 is TGTGCCAGCAGTTACGGCCCACAAGAGACCCAGTACTTC. Translation: CASSYGPQETQYF.

Remarks on this clone: The same CDR3 can be traced to other DNA sequences in this sample. The CDR3 spells CASSPSGSSYEQYF. In DNA form, the CDR3 reads TGTGCCAGCTCACCCTCGGGGAGCTCCTACGAGCAGTACTTC. V usage is TRBV18 and J usage is TRBJ2-7; TRBD2 might be the D (5 bases). The V and J ends lost 3 bases and 0 bases respectively, with 9 bases between them. Per the germline V gene, CDR1 is KGHSH and CDR2 is LQKENI. The CDR3 is made up of 14 amino acids.

This clone was counted a single time. The genes are TRBV29-1 and TRBJ2-5, with a possible D match to TRBD1 (6 bases). Trimming took 3 bases from V and 3 from J, leaving 8 bases between them. The CDR3 length is 12 residues. The germline CDR1 and CDR2 sequences are SQVTM and ANQGSEA. The CDR3 reads CSVDRQEETQYF. CDR3 nucleotide sequence: TGCAGCGTTGATAGACAGGAAGAGACCCAGTACTTC. Drawing the rest from reference TRBV29-1 and TRBJ2-5, the complete variable domain is SAVISQKPSRDICQRGTSLTIQCQVDSQVTMMFWYRQQPGQSLTLIATANQGSEATYESGFVIDKFPISRPNLTFSTLTVSNMSPEDSSIYLCSVDRQEETQYFGPGTRLLVL.

This clone was detected once. The chain is built from TRBV9 and TRBJ2-5; D is possibly TRBD2 (6 bases). This CDR3 is 15 amino acids long. Germline CDR1 reads SGDLS; CDR2 reads YYNGEE. V lost 0 bases to trimming and J lost 3 bases, with 12 bases between them. CDR3 DNA: TGTGCCAGCAGCGTAGGACGGGAGCTTAAAGAGACCCAGTACTTC. The encoded protein is CASSVGRELKETQYF.

This clone was seen once. The V and J genes are TRBV19 and TRBJ2-4; tentative D call: TRBD2 (7 bases). The V end was cut by 3 bases, the J end by 0 bases, with 18 bases between. The germline V gene encodes CDR1 LNHDA and CDR2 SQIVND (reference sequence). The CDR3 spans 18 residues. CDR3 nucleotide sequence: TGTGCCAGTAGTATTGTTGGGGGGGCTCCCCTAGCCAAAAACATTCAGTACTTC. Protein: CASSIVGGAPLAKNIQYF.

This clone was picked up a small number of times. This chain connects TRBV28 to TRBJ1-2; D may be TRBD1 (5 bases). Trimming removed 5 bases from V and 4 bases from J, with 14 bases in between. This CDR3 region has 14 residues. The germline V gene encodes CDR1 MDHEN and CDR2 SYDVKM. CDR3 loop: CASSAQGSTYGYTF. In DNA form, the CDR3 reads TGTGCCAGCAGTGCGCAGGGCAGCACCTATGGCTACACCTTC.

The chain links TRBV6-5 to TRBJ1-2, with 9 bases aligning to TRBD1. The CDR3 consists of 15 residues. V lost 6 bases, J lost 3 bases, and 8 bases stayed unmatched. Germline V lookup: CDR1 MNHEY, CDR2 SVGAGI. This chain's CDR3 is CASSLDGTGHYGYTF. The DNA for the CDR3 is TGTGCCAGCAGCTTAGACGGGACAGGGCACTATGGCTACACCTTC.

V gene TRBV7-6 combines with J gene TRBJ2-7, with 13 bases lining up with TRBD2. With V trimmed by 1 base and J by 5 bases, 8 bases remained unmatched. The germline V gene encodes CDR1 SGHVS and CDR2 FNYEAQ. The CDR3 runs 17 residues. The CDR3 loop is CASSLGRGTSGTDEQYF. The CDR3 DNA reads as TGTGCCAGCAGCTTAGGACGCGGGACTAGCGGGACCGACGAGCAGTACTTC.

The chain couples TRBV5-1 to TRBJ2-7, with a tentative D call TRBD1 (6 bases). The CDR3 has 14 amino acids. Trimming pared 4 bases from V and 2 bases from J, leaving 13 bases between. The germline V gene encodes CDR1 SGHRS and CDR2 YFSETQ. DNA for the CDR3: TGCGCCAGCAGCGTCACAGGGCCACCCTACGAGCAGTACTTC. Translating gives CASSVTGPPYEQYF.